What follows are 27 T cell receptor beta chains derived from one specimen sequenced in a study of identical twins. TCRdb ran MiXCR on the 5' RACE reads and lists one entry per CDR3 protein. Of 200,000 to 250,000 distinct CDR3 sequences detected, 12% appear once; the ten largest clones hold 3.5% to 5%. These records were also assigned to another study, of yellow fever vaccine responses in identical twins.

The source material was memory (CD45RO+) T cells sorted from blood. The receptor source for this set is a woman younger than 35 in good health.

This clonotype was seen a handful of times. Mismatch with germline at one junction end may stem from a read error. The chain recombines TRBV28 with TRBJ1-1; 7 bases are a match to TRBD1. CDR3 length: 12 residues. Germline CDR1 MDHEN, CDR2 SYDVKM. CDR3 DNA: TGTGCCAGCAGTTCTGGGACAGTAAATCCCACTTTT. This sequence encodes CASSSGTVNPTF.

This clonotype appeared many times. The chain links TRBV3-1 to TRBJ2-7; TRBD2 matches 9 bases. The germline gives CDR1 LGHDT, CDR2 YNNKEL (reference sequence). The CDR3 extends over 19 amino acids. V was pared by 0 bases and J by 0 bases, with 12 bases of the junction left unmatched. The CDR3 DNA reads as TGTGCCAGCAGCCAAGATCGAGGTAGCGGGGGCCCTTACTCCTACGAGCAGTACTTC. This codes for CASSQDRGSGGPYSYEQYF.

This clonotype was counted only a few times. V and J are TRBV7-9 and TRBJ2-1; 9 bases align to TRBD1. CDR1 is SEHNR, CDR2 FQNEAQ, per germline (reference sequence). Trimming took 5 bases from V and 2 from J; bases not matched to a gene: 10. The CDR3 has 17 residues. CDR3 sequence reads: CASSNRGRGSTYNEQFF. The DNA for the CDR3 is TGTGCCAGCAGCAACAGGGGGCGCGGGTCGACCTACAATGAGCAGTTCTTC.

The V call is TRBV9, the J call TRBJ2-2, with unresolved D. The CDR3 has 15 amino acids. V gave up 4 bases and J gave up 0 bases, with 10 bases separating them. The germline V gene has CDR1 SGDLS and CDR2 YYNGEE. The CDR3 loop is CASSSRPANTGELFF. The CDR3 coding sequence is TGTGCCAGCAGCTCGAGACCAGCGAACACCGGGGAGCTGTTTTTT.

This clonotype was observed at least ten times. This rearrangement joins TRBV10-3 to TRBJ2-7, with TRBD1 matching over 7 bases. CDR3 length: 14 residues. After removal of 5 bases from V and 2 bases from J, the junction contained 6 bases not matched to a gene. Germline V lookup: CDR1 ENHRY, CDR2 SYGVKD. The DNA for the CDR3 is TGTGCCATCAGTCCGGGACAGCGGACCTACGAGCAGTACTTC. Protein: CAISPGQRTYEQYF.

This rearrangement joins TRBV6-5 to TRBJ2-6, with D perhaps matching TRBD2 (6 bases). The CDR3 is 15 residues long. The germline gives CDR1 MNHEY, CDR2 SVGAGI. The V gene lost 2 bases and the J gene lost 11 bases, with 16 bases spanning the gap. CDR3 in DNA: TGTGCCAGCAGTTACGATCCCCGGGGGATAGACGTCCTGACTTTC. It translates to CASSYDPRGIDVLTF.

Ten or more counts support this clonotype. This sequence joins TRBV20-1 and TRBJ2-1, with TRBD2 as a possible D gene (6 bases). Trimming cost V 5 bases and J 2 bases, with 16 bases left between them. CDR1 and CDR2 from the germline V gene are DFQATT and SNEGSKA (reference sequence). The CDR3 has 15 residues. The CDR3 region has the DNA TGCAGTGCTTCTCTAGCGCCAACTACCTACAATGAGCAGTTCTTC. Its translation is CSASLAPTTYNEQFF.

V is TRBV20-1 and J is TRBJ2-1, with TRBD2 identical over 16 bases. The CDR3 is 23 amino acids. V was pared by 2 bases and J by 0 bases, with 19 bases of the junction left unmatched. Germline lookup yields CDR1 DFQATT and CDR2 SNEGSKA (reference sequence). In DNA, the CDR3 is TGCAGTGCTAGACATGCCGGGACTAGCGGGAGGGAATCCTCTGTGGGCTCCTACAATGAGCAGTTCTTC. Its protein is CSARHAGTSGRESSVGSYNEQFF.

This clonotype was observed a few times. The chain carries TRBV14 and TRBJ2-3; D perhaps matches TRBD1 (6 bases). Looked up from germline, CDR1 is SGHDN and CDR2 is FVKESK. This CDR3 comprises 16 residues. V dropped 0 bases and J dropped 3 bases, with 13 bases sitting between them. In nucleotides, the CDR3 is TGTGCCAGCAGCCAAGATCTCCCAGGGGTTACAGATACGCAGTATTTT. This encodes CASSQDLPGVTDTQYF. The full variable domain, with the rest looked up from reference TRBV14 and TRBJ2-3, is EAGVTQFPSHSVIEKGQTVTLRCDPISGHDNLYWYRRVMGKEIKFLLHFVKESKQDESGMPNNRFLAERTGGTYSTLKVQPAELEDSGVYFCASSQDLPGVTDTQYFGPGTRLTVL.

This CDR3 reads CASSPARRAGDTQYF. In nucleotides, the CDR3 is TGTGCCAGCAGCCCTGCCCGGAGGGCCGGAGATACGCAGTATTTT. V usage is TRBV6-4 and J usage is TRBJ2-3; TRBD2 is a possible D gene (6 bases). CDR1 is MRHNA and CDR2 is SNTAGT in the germline V gene. This CDR3 is 15 amino acids long. With 6 bases removed from V and 5 bases from J, the gap between germline ends came to 18 bases.

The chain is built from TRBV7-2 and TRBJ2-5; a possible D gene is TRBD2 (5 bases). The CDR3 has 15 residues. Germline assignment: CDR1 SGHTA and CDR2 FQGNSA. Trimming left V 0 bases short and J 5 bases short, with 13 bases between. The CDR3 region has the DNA TGTGCCAGCAGCTTAGCGGACTTCGGCCGGGAGACCCAGTACTTC. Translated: CASSLADFGRETQYF.

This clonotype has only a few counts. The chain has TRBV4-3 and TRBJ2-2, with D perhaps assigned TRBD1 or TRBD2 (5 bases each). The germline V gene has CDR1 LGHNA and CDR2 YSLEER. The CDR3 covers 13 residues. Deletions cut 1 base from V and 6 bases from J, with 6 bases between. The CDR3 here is CASSQGDPGELFF. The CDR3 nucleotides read TGCGCCAGCAGCCAAGGGGACCCCGGGGAGCTGTTTTTT.

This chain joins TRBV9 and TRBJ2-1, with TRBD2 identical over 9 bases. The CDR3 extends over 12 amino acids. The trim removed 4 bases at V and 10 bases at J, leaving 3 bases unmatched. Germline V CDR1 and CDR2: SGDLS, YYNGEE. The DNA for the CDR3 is TGTGCCAGCAGCCCTAGCGGGGCAGAGCAGTTCTTC. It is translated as CASSPSGAEQFF.

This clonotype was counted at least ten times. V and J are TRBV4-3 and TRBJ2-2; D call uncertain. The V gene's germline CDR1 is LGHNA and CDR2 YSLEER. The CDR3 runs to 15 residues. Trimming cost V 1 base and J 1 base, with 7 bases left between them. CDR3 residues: CASSQAVLNTGELFF. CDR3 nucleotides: TGCGCCAGCAGCCAAGCGGTTCTGAACACCGGGGAGCTGTTTTTT.

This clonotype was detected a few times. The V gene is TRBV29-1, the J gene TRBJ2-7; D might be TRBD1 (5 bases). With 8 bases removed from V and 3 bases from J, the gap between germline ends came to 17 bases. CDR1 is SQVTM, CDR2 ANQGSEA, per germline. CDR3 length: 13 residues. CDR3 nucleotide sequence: TGCAGCTCTTCACCCGGGCAGGGCTACGAGCAGTACTTC. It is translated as CSSSPGQGYEQYF.

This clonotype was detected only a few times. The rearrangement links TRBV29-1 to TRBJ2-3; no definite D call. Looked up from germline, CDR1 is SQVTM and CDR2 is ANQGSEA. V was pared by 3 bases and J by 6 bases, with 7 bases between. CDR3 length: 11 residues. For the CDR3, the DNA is TGCAGCGTTGAGGCAGTGGATACGCAGTATTTT. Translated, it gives CSVEAVDTQYF.

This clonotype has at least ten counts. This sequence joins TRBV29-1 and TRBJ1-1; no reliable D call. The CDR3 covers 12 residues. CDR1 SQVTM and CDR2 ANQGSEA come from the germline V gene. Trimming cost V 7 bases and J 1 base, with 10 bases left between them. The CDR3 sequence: CSARFPNTEAFF. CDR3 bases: TGCAGCGCCCGATTCCCGAACACTGAAGCTTTCTTT.

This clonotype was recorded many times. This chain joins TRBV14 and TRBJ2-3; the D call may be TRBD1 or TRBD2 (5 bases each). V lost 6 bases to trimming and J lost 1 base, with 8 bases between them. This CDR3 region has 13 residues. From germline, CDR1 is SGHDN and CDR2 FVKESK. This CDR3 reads CASRRGGTDTQYF. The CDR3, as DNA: TGTGCCAGCAGGAGAGGGGGCACAGATACGCAGTATTTT. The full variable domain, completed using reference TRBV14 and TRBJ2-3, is EAGVTQFPSHSVIEKGQTVTLRCDPISGHDNLYWYRRVMGKEIKFLLHFVKESKQDESGMPNNRFLAERTGGTYSTLKVQPAELEDSGVYFCASRRGGTDTQYFGPGTRLTVL.

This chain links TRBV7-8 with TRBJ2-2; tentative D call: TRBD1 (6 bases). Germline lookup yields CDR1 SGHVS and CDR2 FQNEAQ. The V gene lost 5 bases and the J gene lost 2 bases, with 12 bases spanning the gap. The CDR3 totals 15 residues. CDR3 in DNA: TGTGCCAGCAGCCAGACAGGTTCAAACACCGGGGAGCTGTTTTTT. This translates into CASSQTGSNTGELFF.

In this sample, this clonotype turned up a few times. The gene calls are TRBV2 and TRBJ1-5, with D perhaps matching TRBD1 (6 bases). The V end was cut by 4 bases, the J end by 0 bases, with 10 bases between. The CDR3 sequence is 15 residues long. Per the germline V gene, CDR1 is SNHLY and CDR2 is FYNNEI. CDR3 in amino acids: CASSARGNSNQPQHF. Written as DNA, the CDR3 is TGTGCCAGCAGTGCAAGGGGGAATAGCAATCAGCCCCAGCATTTT.

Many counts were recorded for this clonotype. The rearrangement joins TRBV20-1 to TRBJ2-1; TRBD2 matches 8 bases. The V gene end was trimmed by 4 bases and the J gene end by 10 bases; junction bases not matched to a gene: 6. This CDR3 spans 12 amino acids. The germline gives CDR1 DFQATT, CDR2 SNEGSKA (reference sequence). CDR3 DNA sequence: TGCAGTGCTATAAAGACTAGCGAGGAGCAGTTCTTC. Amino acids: CSAIKTSEEQFF.

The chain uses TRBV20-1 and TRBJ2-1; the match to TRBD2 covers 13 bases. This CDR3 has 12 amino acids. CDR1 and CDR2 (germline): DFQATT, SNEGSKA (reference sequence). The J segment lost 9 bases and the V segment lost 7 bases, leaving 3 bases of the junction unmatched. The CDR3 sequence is CSVLAGGIEQFF. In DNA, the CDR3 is TGCAGTGTACTAGCGGGAGGGATTGAGCAGTTCTTC.

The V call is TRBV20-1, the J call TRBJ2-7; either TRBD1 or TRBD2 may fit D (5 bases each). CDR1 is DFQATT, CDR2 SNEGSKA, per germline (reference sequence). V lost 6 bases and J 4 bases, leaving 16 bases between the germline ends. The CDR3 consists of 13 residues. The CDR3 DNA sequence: TGCAGTGCACTCTTTTCAGGGAGTTACGAGCAGTACTTC. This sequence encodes CSALFSGSYEQYF.

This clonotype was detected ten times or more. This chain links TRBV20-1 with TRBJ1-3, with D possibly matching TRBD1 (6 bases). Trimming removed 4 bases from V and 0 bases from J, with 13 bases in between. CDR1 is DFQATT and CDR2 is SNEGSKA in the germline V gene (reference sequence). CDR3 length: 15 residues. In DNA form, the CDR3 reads TGCAGTGCTACGGACAGAGGTTCCTCTGGAAACACCATATATTTT. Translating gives CSATDRGSSGNTIYF.

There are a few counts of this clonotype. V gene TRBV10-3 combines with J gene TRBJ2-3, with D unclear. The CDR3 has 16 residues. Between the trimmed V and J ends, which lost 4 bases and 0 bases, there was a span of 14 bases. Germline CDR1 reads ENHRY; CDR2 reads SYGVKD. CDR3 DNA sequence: TGTGCCATCAGTGGGTCCAAGGCGGATAGCACAGATACGCAGTATTTT. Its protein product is CAISGSKADSTDTQYF.

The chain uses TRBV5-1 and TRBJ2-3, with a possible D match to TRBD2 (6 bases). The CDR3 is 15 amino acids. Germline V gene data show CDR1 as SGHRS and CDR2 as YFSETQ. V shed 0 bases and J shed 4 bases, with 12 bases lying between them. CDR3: CASSLDGSGSDTQYF. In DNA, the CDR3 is TGCGCCAGCAGCTTGGACGGGAGTGGCTCAGATACGCAGTATTTT.

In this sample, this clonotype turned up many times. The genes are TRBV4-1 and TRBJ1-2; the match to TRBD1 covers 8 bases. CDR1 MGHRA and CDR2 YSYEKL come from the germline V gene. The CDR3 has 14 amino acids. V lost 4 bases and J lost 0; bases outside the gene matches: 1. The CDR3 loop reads CASSPTGANYGYTF. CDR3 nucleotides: TGCGCCAGCAGCCCGACAGGGGCTAACTATGGCTACACCTTC.